Sequencing of this TCR beta chain was carried out in a study of blood T cell repertoires in COVID-19. Overall study context: The study drew acute and convalescent COVID-19 samples from the United States, Italy and Spain. PBMCs, B-cell-depleted T cells, or T cells were the source of the cDNA or gDNA that made up the material.

Per the original data handling: Reference gene primer amplification gave estimated nucleated cell counts. Some clones are missing from TCRdb's copy, which holds only in-frame ones; the method was immunoSEQ multiplex PCR. V and J calls and clone size are given by that table; D and trimming were obtained from the DNA. The profile shows around 120,000 clones, 78% of them singletons. The germline V gene encodes CDR1 LGHNA and CDR2 YNFKEQ. Trimming took 0 bases from V and 5 from J; bases not matched to a gene: 4. CDR3 size: 15 residues. This clonotype originated in a man between 65 and 79 years old with acute or convalescent COVID-19. Sequences were obtained from peripheral blood. This rearrangement joins TRBV4-2 to TRBJ1-2; 9 nucleotides match TRBD1. CDR3 nucleotide sequence: TGTGCCAGCAGCCAAGAAGGGACAGGGCTTTATGGCTACACCTTC. Protein: CASSQEGTGLYGYTF.